Below, 13 T cell receptor beta chains from the same sample are listed, as sequenced in a study of T cell repertoires in cytomegalovirus infection. MiXCR was run by TCRdb on the reads, yielding one entry per CDR3 protein. The repertoire holds fewer than 250,000 distinct CDR3 sequences, with around an eighth as singletons. Sequenced material: PBMCs. These receptor sequences come from a human donor in good health (CMV status not recorded). Some clones in this sample may be carry-over from other donors' samples.

The sample holds many counts of this clonotype. The chain links TRBV11-2 to TRBJ2-5; no firm D call. Germline V gene data show CDR1 as SGHAT and CDR2 as FQNNGV. This CDR3 is 13 amino acids long. V was shortened by 2 bases and J by 5 bases, with 9 bases between the two germline ends. Here the CDR3 reads CASSLSPRETQYF. The CDR3 nucleotides are TGTGCCAGCAGCTTAAGTCCGAGGGAGACCCAGTACTTC.

V gene TRBV28 combines with J gene TRBJ2-7; a weak D match, TRBD1 (5 bases). The CDR3 has 15 residues. Per the germline V gene, CDR1 is MDHEN and CDR2 is SYDVKM. V lost 4 bases, J lost 3 bases, and 16 bases lay in between. The CDR3 DNA sequence: TGTGCCAGCAGTTCCCCCGACAGTTCCAGCTACGAGCAGTACTTC. Its translation: CASSSPDSSSYEQYF.

This clonotype has only a few counts. The chain couples TRBV10-3 to TRBJ2-4; 7 positions agree with TRBD1. The CDR3 contains 16 residues. V lost 0 bases, J lost 2 bases, and 4 bases stayed unmatched. Germline V lookup: CDR1 ENHRY, CDR2 SYGVKD. The CDR3 region is CAISESSRGTKNIQYF. DNA for the CDR3: TGTGCCATCAGTGAGTCTTCCAGGGGGACCAAAAACATTCAGTACTTC.

The chain combines TRBV29-1 with TRBJ1-1; TRBD1 is a possible D gene (5 bases). Germline CDR1 and CDR2: SQVTM and ANQGSEA. This CDR3 is built from 13 residues. Between the trimmed V and J ends, which lost 1 base and 1 base, there was a span of 7 bases. CDR3 sequence: CSVEAGTNTEAFF. DNA of the CDR3: TGCAGCGTTGAAGCAGGGACGAACACTGAAGCTTTCTTT.

At least ten counts were recorded for this clonotype. The rearrangement joins TRBV7-2 to TRBJ2-1; D possibly corresponds to TRBD2 (6 bases). V was pared by 1 base and J by 4 bases, with 11 bases between. The germline gives CDR1 SGHTA, CDR2 FQGNSA. This CDR3 is built from 15 residues. The CDR3 region has the DNA TGTGCCAGCAGCTTAGATCTAGCGCCTTACAATGAGCAGTTCTTC. Residues: CASSLDLAPYNEQFF.

Ten or more counts support this clonotype. This chain joins TRBV7-2 and TRBJ2-1; D possibly corresponds to TRBD2 (5 bases). This CDR3 contains 14 residues. Germline loops: CDR1 SGHTA, CDR2 FQGNSA. V was pared by 5 bases and J by 3 bases, with 11 bases between. The DNA of the CDR3 is TGTGCCAGCAGCCCGCCCGGAGGCTACAATGAGCAGTTCTTC. Encoded protein: CASSPPGGYNEQFF.

As concerns this clonotype: One end of the junction does not line up with germline, which may come from a read error. The chain couples TRBV18 to TRBJ2-6, with D possibly matching TRBD2 (5 bases). This CDR3 has 17 residues. Per germline, CDR1 KGHSH and CDR2 LQKENI. CDR3 residues: CANSPPAGSSGANVLTF. DNA of the CDR3: TGTGCCAACTCACCACCGGCTGGGAGCTCTGGGGCCAACGTCCTGACTTTC.

This clonotype was observed at least ten times. This chain joins TRBV12-3 or TRBV12-4 and TRBJ2-7, with 10 bases that match TRBD2. This CDR3 comprises 14 residues. Trimming took 5 bases from V and 3 from J; bases not matched to a gene: 4. The CDR3 bases are TGTGCCAGCAGTCTTAGCGGGAGGAACTACGAGCAGTACTTC. It codes for CASSLSGRNYEQYF.

This clonotype came up a few times. The CDR3, as DNA: TGTGCCAGTAGTATGGGGGGTCGGGGCAGGGTTAATGAGCAGTTCTTC. Translated, it gives CASSMGGRGRVNEQFF. V usage is TRBV19 and J usage is TRBJ2-1; TRBD2 is a possible D gene (6 bases). CDR1 and CDR2 (germline): LNHDA, SQIVND (reference sequence). V shed 3 bases and J shed 7 bases, with 19 bases lying between them. There are 16 residues in the CDR3. The full variable domain, in which reference TRBV19 and TRBJ2-1 provide the parts outside the CDR3, is DGGITQSPKYLFRKEGQNVTLSCEQNLNHDAMYWYRQDPGQGLRLIYYSQIVNDFQKGDIAEGYSVSREKKESFPLTVTSAQKNPTAFYLCASSMGGRGRVNEQFFGPGTRLTVL.

The table lists this clonotype with many counts. The CDR3 spells CASTLGQGRSNQPQHF. CDR3 coding DNA: TGTGCCAGCACTCTTGGGCAGGGACGGAGCAATCAGCCCCAGCATTTT. The rearrangement uses TRBV28 and TRBJ1-5; D is perhaps TRBD1 (5 bases). The CDR3 runs 16 residues. V was shortened by 7 bases and J by 1 base, with 17 bases between the two germline ends. The V gene's germline CDR1 is MDHEN and CDR2 SYDVKM.

This clonotype was counted many times. The V call is TRBV7-2, the J call TRBJ2-2, with D perhaps matching TRBD1 (6 bases). This CDR3 is built from 14 residues. V lost 4 bases to trimming and J lost 5 bases, with 11 bases between them. Per germline, CDR1 SGHTA and CDR2 FQGNSA. In DNA form, the CDR3 reads TGTGCCAGCAGCTCGGGCGACAGGACCGGGGAGCTGTTTTTT. Residues: CASSSGDRTGELFF.

This clonotype was seen a few times. The genes are TRBV28 and TRBJ1-1; TRBD1 aligns across 10 bases. V gave up 2 bases and J gave up 3 bases; unmatched junction bases: 15. The germline gives CDR1 MDHEN, CDR2 SYDVKM. This CDR3 spans 19 amino acids. The CDR3 DNA reads TGTGCCAGCAGTTTAGGACAGGGGGTTTTCCCGAGTGGGGACACTGAAGCTTTCTTT. Protein: CASSLGQGVFPSGDTEAFF.

This clonotype was recorded many times. The rearrangement links TRBV6-1 to TRBJ1-2, with D tentatively TRBD1 (6 bases). Trimming pared 8 bases from V and 0 bases from J, leaving 16 bases between. The germline CDR1 and CDR2 sequences are MNHNS and SASEGT. The CDR3 has 15 amino acids. CDR3 region: CASLRTEGANYGYTF. CDR3 nucleotides: TGTGCCAGCCTTCGGACAGAAGGGGCTAACTATGGCTACACCTTC.